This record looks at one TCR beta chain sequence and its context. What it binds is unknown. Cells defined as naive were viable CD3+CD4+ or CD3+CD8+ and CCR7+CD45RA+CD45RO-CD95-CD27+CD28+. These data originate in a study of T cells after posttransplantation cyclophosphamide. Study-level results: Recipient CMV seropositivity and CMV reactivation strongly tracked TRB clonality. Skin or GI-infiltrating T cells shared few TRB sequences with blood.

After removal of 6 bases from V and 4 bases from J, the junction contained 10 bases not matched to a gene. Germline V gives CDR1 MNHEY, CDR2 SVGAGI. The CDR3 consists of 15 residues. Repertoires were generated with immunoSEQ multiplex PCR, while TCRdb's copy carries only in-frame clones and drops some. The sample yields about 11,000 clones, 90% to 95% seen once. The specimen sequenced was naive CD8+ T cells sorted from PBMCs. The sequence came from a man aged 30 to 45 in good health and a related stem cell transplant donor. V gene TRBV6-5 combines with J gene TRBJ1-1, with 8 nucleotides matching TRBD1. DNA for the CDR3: TGTGCCAGCAGCGACGGACAGGGTGGATTCACTGAAGCTTTCTTT. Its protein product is CASSDGQGGFTEAFF.